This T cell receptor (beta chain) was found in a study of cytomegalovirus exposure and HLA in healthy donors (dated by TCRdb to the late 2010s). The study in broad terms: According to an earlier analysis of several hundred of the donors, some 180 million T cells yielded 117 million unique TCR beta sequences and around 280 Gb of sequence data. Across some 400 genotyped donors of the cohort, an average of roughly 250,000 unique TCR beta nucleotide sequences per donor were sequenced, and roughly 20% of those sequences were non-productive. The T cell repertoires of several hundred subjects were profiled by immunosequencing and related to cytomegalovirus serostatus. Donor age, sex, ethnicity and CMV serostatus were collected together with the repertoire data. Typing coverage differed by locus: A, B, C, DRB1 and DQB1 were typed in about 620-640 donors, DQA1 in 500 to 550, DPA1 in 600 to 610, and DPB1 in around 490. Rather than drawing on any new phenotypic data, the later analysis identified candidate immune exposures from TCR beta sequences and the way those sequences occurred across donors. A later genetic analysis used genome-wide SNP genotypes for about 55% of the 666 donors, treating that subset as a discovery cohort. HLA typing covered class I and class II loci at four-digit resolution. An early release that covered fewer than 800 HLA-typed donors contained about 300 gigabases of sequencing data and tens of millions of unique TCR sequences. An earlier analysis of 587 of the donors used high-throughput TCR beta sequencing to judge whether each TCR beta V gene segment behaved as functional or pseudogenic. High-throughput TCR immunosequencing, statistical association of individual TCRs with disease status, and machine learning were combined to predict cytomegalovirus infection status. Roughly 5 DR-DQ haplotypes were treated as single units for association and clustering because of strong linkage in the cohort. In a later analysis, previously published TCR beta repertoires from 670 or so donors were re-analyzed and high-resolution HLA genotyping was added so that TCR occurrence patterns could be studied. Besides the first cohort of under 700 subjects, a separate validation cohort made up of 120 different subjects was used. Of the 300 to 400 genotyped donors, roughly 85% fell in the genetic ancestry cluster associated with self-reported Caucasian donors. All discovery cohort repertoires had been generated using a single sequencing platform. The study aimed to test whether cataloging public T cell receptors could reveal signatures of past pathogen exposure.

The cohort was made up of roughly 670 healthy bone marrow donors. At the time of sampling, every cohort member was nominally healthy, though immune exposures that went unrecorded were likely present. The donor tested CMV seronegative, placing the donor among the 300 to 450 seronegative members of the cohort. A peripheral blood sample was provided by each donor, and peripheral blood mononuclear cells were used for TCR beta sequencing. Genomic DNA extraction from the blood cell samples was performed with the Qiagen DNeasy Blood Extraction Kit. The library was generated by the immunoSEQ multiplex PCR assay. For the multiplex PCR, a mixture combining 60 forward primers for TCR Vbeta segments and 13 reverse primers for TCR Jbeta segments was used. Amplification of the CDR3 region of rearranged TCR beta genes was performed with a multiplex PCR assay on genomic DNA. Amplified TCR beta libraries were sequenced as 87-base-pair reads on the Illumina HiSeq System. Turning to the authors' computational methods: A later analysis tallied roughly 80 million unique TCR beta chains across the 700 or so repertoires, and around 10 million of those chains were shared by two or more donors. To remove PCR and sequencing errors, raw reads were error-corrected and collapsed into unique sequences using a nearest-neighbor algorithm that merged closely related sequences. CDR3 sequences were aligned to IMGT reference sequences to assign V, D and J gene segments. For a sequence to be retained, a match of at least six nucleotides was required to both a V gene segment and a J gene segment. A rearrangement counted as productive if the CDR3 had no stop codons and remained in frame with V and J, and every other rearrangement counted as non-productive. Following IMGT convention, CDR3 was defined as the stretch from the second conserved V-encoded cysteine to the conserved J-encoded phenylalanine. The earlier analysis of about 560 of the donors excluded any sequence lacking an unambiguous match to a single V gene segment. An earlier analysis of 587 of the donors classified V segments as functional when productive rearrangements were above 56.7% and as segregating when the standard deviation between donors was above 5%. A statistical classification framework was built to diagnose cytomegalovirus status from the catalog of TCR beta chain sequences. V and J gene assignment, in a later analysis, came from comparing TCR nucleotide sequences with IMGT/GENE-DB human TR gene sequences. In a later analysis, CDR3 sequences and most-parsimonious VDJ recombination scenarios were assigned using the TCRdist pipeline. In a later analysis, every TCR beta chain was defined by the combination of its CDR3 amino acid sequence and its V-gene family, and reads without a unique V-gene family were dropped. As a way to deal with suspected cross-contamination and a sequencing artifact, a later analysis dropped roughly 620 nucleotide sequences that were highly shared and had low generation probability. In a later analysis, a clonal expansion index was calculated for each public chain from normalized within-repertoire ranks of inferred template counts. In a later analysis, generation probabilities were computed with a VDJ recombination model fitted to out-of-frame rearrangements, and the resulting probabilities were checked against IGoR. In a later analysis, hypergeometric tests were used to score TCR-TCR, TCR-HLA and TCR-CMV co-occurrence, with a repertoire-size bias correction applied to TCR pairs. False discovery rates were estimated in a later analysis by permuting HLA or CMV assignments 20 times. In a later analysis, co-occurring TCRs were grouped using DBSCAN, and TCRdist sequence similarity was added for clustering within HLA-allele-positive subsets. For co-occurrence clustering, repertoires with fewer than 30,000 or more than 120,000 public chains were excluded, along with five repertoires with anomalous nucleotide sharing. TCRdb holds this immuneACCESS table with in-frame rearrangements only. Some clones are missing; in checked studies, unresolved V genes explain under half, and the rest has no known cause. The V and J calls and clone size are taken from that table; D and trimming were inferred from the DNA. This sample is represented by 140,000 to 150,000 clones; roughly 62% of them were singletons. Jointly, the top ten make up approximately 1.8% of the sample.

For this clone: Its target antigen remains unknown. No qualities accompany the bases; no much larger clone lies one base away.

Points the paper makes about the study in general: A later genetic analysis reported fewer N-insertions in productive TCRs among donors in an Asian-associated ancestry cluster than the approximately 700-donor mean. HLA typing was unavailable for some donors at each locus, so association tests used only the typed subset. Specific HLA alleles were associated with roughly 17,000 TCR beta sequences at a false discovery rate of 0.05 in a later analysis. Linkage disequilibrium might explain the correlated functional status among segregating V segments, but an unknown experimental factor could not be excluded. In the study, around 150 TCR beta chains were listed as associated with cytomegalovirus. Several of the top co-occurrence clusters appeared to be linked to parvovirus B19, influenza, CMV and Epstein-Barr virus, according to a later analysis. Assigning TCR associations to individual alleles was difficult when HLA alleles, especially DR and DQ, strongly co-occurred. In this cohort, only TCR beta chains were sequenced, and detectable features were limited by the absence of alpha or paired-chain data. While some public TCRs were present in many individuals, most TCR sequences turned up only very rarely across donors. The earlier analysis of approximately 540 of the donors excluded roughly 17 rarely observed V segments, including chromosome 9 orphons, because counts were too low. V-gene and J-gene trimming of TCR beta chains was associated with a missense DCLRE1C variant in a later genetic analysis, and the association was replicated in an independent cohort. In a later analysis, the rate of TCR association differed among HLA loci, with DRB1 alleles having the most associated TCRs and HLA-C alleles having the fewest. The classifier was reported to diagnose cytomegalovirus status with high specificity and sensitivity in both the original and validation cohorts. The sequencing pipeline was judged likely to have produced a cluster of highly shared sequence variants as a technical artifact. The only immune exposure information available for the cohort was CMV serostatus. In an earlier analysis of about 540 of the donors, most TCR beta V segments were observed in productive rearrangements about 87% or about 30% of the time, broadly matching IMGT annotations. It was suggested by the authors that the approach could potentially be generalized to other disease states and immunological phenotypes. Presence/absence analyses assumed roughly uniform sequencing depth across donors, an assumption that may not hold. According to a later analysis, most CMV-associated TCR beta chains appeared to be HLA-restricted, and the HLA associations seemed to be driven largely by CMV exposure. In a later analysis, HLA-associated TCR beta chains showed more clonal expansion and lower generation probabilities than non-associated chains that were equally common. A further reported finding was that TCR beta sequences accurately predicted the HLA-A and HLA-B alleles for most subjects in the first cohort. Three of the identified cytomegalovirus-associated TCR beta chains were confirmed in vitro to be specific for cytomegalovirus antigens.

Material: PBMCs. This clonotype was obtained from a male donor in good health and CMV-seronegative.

The CDR3 corresponds to CASSEGGGGAIGYTF. The DNA sequence is as follows: TGTGCCAGCAGTGAAGGGGGAGGAGGGGCCATTGGCTACACCTTC. The rearranged segments are TRBV2 and TRBJ1-2; the D gene is perhaps TRBD1, from 5 matching bases. V loses 1 base, J loses 7 bases, and the germline ends lie 16 bases apart. The CDR3 has 15 amino acids, counting the end cysteine and phenylalanine. The read is trimmed to its CDR3 DNA, 45 bases read in frame from base 1. The germline V gene encodes CDR1 SNHLY and CDR2 FYNNEI. Joined to the reference TRBV2 and TRBJ1-2 proteins, this CDR3 gives the full variable domain: EPEVTQTPSHQVTQMGQEVILRCVPISNHLYFYWYRQILGQKVEFLVSFYNNEISEKSEIFDDQFSVERPDGSNFTLKIRSTKLEDSAMYFCASSEGGGGAIGYTFGSGTRLTVV.